This T cell receptor (beta chain) was captured by sequencing in a study of T cells in Graves' hyperthyroidism and ophthalmopathy. The V and J ends lost 4 bases and 2 bases respectively, with 19 bases between them. Per the germline V gene, CDR1 is SGDLS and CDR2 is YYNGEE. The CDR3 contains 17 residues. Uncontrolled infection, other autoimmune disease, pregnancy and lactation each barred patients from inclusion. The study based diagnoses on clinical symptoms, serum thyroxine and TRAb, thyroid ultrasound and orbital computed tomography. Amplification targeted TCR beta CDR3 regions from RNA transcripts. Carried out on the TCR CDR3, a first-round RT-PCR used the HTBI primer set. Each CDR3 protein is one row after TCRdb ran MiXCR on the multiplex PCR reads. The table records roughly 570,000 distinct CDR3 sequences, under 60% of them present only once. General observations from the study: Using 13 V-J features, a model discriminated ophthalmopathy from stable hyperthyroidism.

In this sample, this clonotype turned up many times. The antigen is not known. The clonotype comes from an adult woman with Graves' disease, either hyperthyroidism or ophthalmopathy (not recorded which). Sample: peripheral blood or thyroid tissue (not recorded which). The gene calls are TRBV9 and TRBJ1-3; a weak D match, TRBD1 (6 bases). The CDR3 protein is CASSISQGSNPGNTIYF. As DNA, the CDR3 is TGTGCCAGCAGCATATCTCAGGGGTCTAATCCTGGAAACACCATATATTTT.